The T cell receptor beta chain under discussion was sequenced for a study of metastatic and nonmetastatic thyroid tumors (dated by TCRdb to 2019 to 2021). For the study in its entirety: The researchers compared repertoires between peripheral blood samples and tumor or nodule tissue samples from patients with malignant or benign thyroid disease. What the work shows at the level of the full study, not this receptor alone: In both blood and tumor samples, TCR beta diversity was reported to be significantly higher in malignant tumors than in benign nodules.

Here V drops 6 bases and J drops 8 bases, and the junction holds 7 bases not matched to any gene. Via the germline V gene, CDR1 is SNHLY and CDR2 FYNNEI. Including cysteine and phenylalanine, the CDR3 has 13 amino acids. The only DNA kept is the CDR3, 39 bases in frame from the first base. Library generation was performed with PCR. The instrument was an Illumina HiSeq 4000. High-throughput sequencing was used to profile the CDR3 region of the TCR beta-chain in every patient. In the original analysis: A classifier to discriminate distant-metastatic papillary thyroid cancer patients was built from CDR3 differences across clinicopathological groups. The Shannon index was used to assess repertoire diversity, and the Morisita-Horn index was used to assess tumor-blood repertoire similarity. TCRdb reworked the public reads: Q25 trimming with fastp, MiXCR clone assembly, productive beta chains retained. V and J calls and clone size were set by TCRdb, not the authors. This sample holds around 15,000 clones; roughly 28% were observed only once. The biggest ten clones account for nearly 4% of the sample.

Before undergoing thyroid surgery, none of the patients had been given any kind of treatment. The study retrospectively analysed patient clinical samples collected from the early 2010s to the late 2010s using T-cell receptor beta sequencing. Details on this clone: There is no known antigen for this receptor. Within one base of it there is no much larger clone, and no base qualities were kept.

This sequence uses TRBV2 and TRBJ1-2; 9 of the junction bases match TRBD1. The sequence came from a female donor with papillary thyroid cancer or a benign thyroid nodule (not recorded which). Some clones in this sample may be carry-over from other donors' samples. The specimen was blood. The DNA sequence reads TGTGCCAGCAGCGGGACAGGGATTATCGGCTACACCTTC. Its protein reads: CASSGTGIIGYTF.